Presented here are 19 T cell receptor beta chains from one specimen sequenced in a study of T cells in Graves' hyperthyroidism and ophthalmopathy. RNA transcripts were the template for amplifying TCR beta CDR3 regions. HTBI primers were employed in a first-round RT-PCR of the TCR CDR3. TCRdb redid the calling of the multiplex PCR reads with MiXCR, one entry per CDR3 protein. The sample records over 300,000 distinct CDR3 sequences, about 15% being singletons. Sequencing was carried out using blood. The receptors were gathered from an older woman with Graves' hyperthyroidism.

The sample holds many counts of this clonotype. The chain joins TRBV18 to TRBJ2-7, with TRBD1 identical over 8 bases. V lost 3 bases to trimming and J lost 5 bases; unmatched junction nucleotides: 6. The CDR3 runs 14 residues. CDR1 KGHSH and CDR2 LQKENI come from the germline V gene. This CDR3 is CASSPGDRRNEQYF. The CDR3 DNA follows: TGTGCCAGCTCACCCGGGGACAGGAGAAACGAGCAGTACTTC.

This clonotype has ten or more counts. The chain's CDR3 is CASRPTVRGDTQYF. CDR3 bases: TGTGCCAGCAGGCCCACCGTTAGGGGGGATACGCAGTATTTT. This rearrangement joins TRBV6-1 to TRBJ2-3; a weak D match, TRBD1 (6 bases). The CDR3 sequence is 14 residues long. With 6 bases removed from V and 6 bases from J, the gap between germline ends came to 16 bases. The germline CDR1 and CDR2 sequences are MNHNS and SASEGT.

Many counts were recorded for this clonotype. This chain connects TRBV6-1 to TRBJ2-5; 11 positions match TRBD2. J was trimmed by 4 bases and V by 5 bases; bases with no gene match: 15. The CDR3 runs 18 residues. CDR1 and CDR2 from the germline V gene are MNHNS and SASEGT. CDR3 sequence reads: CASSRGLAASGRRETQYF. In nucleotides, the CDR3 is TGTGCCAGCAGTCGGGGACTAGCGGCCTCAGGGAGACGAGAGACCCAGTACTTC.

This clonotype was observed many times. J is TRBJ2-7 and V is TRBV5-1; the D gene is possibly TRBD2 (6 bases). The CDR3 is 14 amino acids. The ends were cut back, 7 bases at V and 0 bases at J, with 14 bases in the middle. Germline V gene sequence: CDR1 SGHRS, CDR2 YFSETQ. CDR3 sequence (DNA): TGCGCCAGCTCCTCCCGGGAGATCTCCTACGAGCAGTACTTC. Encoded protein: CASSSREISYEQYF.

This clonotype showed up many times. The chain uses TRBV24-1 and TRBJ2-1, with 11 bases lining up with TRBD1. This CDR3 comprises 16 residues. The germline gives CDR1 KGHDR, CDR2 SFDVKD. V trimming: 4 bases; J trimming: 2 bases; junction bases outside the gene matches: 3. In nucleotides, the CDR3 is TGTGCCACCAGTGACCCGGGACAGGGGGCCTACAATGAGCAGTTCTTC. As protein: CATSDPGQGAYNEQFF.

This clonotype was recorded at least ten times. The V and J genes are TRBV6-6 and TRBJ2-3; the match to TRBD2 covers 14 bases. CDR3 size: 21 residues. CDR1 is MNHNY and CDR2 is SVGAGI in the germline V gene (reference sequence). V shed 0 bases, J shed 1 base, and the junction held 12 bases outside the gene matches. The CDR3 DNA reads TGTGCCAGCAGTTACTCCGGGACTAGCGGGAGACTACACCAGGGCACAGATACGCAGTATTTT. Protein sequence: CASSYSGTSGRLHQGTDTQYF.

This clonotype has at least ten counts. The chain combines TRBV30 with TRBJ2-1, with D maybe TRBD2 (5 bases). This CDR3 contains 15 residues. In germline, CDR1 is GTSNPN, CDR2 SVGIG (reference sequence). V was trimmed by 5 bases and J by 3 bases, leaving 17 bases between them. The CDR3 coding sequence is TGTGCCTGGTCTCGGGGTGGGCCAAACTACAATGAGCAGTTCTTC. It encodes CAWSRGGPNYNEQFF.

This clonotype was recorded at least ten times. The chain joins TRBV2 to TRBJ2-2; the match to TRBD2 covers 7 bases. V was clipped by 5 bases and J by 1 base; unmatched bases: 1. This CDR3 contains 14 residues. Germline-derived CDR1 and CDR2 are SNHLY and FYNNEI. This CDR3 is CASSWGGNTGELFF. The CDR3 DNA is TGTGCCAGCAGTTGGGGGGGGAACACCGGGGAGCTGTTTTTT.

The rearrangement joins TRBV11-1 to TRBJ2-1; 13 bases are a match to TRBD2. The CDR3 has 17 residues. With 1 base clipped from V and 7 bases from J, the junction kept 7 bases outside the gene matches. Germline V gives CDR1 SGHAT, CDR2 FQDESV (reference sequence). CDR3 nucleotides: TGTGCCAGCAGCTTAGAACCGGGACTAGCGGGATTGAATGAGCAGTTCTTC. Protein product: CASSLEPGLAGLNEQFF.

In this sample, this clonotype turned up many times. J is TRBJ1-3 and V is TRBV12-3 or TRBV12-4; 10 bases fit TRBD1. The CDR3 is 14 amino acids. V was clipped by 7 bases and J by 4 bases; unmatched bases: 4. CDR3 sequence (DNA): TGTGCCAGCACCGGACAGGGGGAAGGAAACACCATATATTTT. The encoded protein is CASTGQGEGNTIYF.

The CDR3 sequence: CASSLAVGRAETQYF. For the CDR3, the DNA is TGCGCCAGCAGCTTGGCGGTGGGCAGGGCAGAGACCCAGTACTTC. The chain links TRBV5-1 to TRBJ2-5; tentative D call: TRBD1 (5 bases). V dropped 0 bases and J dropped 4 bases, with 13 bases sitting between them. Germline CDR1 and CDR2: SGHRS and YFSETQ. The CDR3 extends over 15 amino acids.

This clonotype was recorded at least ten times. This chain uses TRBV24-1 with TRBJ1-4; D is possibly TRBD1 (6 bases). The germline CDR1 and CDR2 sequences are KGHDR and SFDVKD. Trimming left V 5 bases short and J 4 bases short, with 7 bases between. CDR3 length: 13 residues. CDR3 region: CATSGTVNEKLFF. The CDR3 DNA reads TGTGCCACCAGTGGGACAGTTAATGAAAAACTGTTTTTT.

This clonotype occurred many times. J is TRBJ1-1 and V is TRBV18; perhaps TRBD1 as D (5 bases). The CDR3 has 12 residues. V was pared by 6 bases and J by 7 bases, with 12 bases between. Germline V gene sequence: CDR1 KGHSH, CDR2 LQKENI. In nucleotides, the CDR3 is TGTGCCAGCTCCCGACGGAGGGGTGAAGCTTTCTTT. Translation gives CASSRRRGEAFF.

This clonotype was seen more than once but under ten times. The rearrangement joins TRBV24-1 to TRBJ2-7; D not certain. The CDR3 length is 11 residues. Germline CDR1 reads KGHDR; CDR2 reads SFDVKD. Trimming left V 4 bases short and J 3 bases short, with 3 bases between. The CDR3 nucleotides are TGTGCCACCAGTGAAGACTACGAGCAGTACTTC. It yields the protein CATSEDYEQYF.

This clonotype appeared many times. The chain recombines TRBV11-2 with TRBJ1-2, with D unclear. CDR3 length: 13 residues. Germline lookup yields CDR1 SGHAT and CDR2 FQNNGV. Between the trimmed V and J ends, which lost 5 bases and 4 bases, there was a span of 11 bases. CDR3 residues: CASSTPQIYGYTF. The DNA for the CDR3 is TGTGCCAGCAGCACGCCGCAGATCTATGGCTACACCTTC.

This clonotype was counted many times. This chain connects TRBV27 to TRBJ2-5; tentatively, D is TRBD1 (5 bases). This CDR3 is built from 13 residues. V was cut by 2 bases and J by 4 bases, with 8 bases left in between. The germline V gene encodes CDR1 MNHEY and CDR2 SMNVEV (reference sequence). This chain's CDR3 is CASSLDRGETQYF. The DNA for the CDR3 is TGTGCCAGCAGTTTAGATAGGGGAGAGACCCAGTACTTC.

This clonotype occurred a few times. The V call is TRBV6-1, the J call TRBJ2-2, with TRBD1 identical over 11 bases. The V and J ends lost 2 bases and 4 bases, in that order; junction bases with no gene match: 6. This CDR3 has 17 amino acids. The germline CDR1 and CDR2 sequences are MNHNS and SASEGT. In DNA, the CDR3 is TGTGCCAGCAGTGAATTCGGGGGGACAGGGGGCACCGGGGAGCTGTTTTTT. It translates to CASSEFGGTGGTGELFF.

The rearrangement joins TRBV24-1 to TRBJ2-1; 11 bases are shared with TRBD2. The CDR3 has 16 residues. Looked up from germline, CDR1 is KGHDR and CDR2 is SFDVKD. J gave up 9 bases and V 5 bases, and 11 bases lay outside the gene matches. The CDR3 DNA reads as TGTGCCACCAGTGCCCCTGAGACTAGCGGGATGAGTGAGCAGTTCTTC. Translation: CATSAPETSGMSEQFF.

Ten or more counts support this clonotype. This chain uses TRBV28 with TRBJ1-2; D is unresolved. The germline V gene has CDR1 MDHEN and CDR2 SYDVKM. Trimming left V 2 bases short and J 3 bases short, with 10 bases between. This CDR3 spans 14 amino acids. The CDR3 DNA reads as TGTGCCAGCAGTTTACCCGGGCGGTACTATGGCTACACCTTC. It codes for CASSLPGRYYGYTF.